The clone carrying this T cell receptor (beta chain) showed up many times. Amplified TCR beta CDR3 regions came from RNA transcripts. The TCR CDR3 first-round RT-PCR relied on the HTBI primer set. One entry per CDR3 protein results from TCRdb running MiXCR on the multiplex PCR reads. This sample has about 350,000 distinct CDR3 sequences; approximately 19% occur once, and the top ten carry around 4%. The source of the sample is a study of T cells in Graves' hyperthyroidism and ophthalmopathy. The diagnostic basis comprised clinical symptoms, serum thyroxine and TRAb, thyroid ultrasound and orbital computed tomography. Deletions cut 2 bases from V and 0 bases from J, with 5 bases between. This CDR3 contains 14 residues. From germline, CDR1 is MNHEY and CDR2 SVGAGI.

This rearrangement joins TRBV6-5 to TRBJ1-3; D uncertain. The sequencing input was blood. The sequence derives from a young woman with Graves' hyperthyroidism. The CDR3 nucleotides are TGTGCCAGCAGTTACGGGATCTCTGGAAACACCATATATTTT. Its protein product is CASSYGISGNTIYF.